A single sample is the source of the 7 T cell receptor beta chains below, sequenced in a study of blood T cell repertoires in COVID-19 (TCRdb year 2020). Libraries were prepared through the immunoSEQ multiplex PCR assay. TCRdb obtained this table from immuneACCESS and retained in-frame rearrangements with V and J assigned. These tables miss some clones; where compared with another copy, unresolved V genes account for less than half of the shortfall, and the remainder is unexplained. For this sample the table gives 85,000 to 100,000 clones, of which roughly 77% were detected only once. The ten most abundant clones make up 24% of the sample. What was sequenced was peripheral blood. Every receptor here comes from a human donor in a cohort sampled during active COVID-19.

This clone was seen ten or more times. This rearrangement joins TRBV11-2 to TRBJ2-3; 7 nucleotides match TRBD2. The CDR3 runs to 16 residues. V gave up 3 bases and J gave up 5 bases; unmatched junction bases: 11. Germline V gene data show CDR1 as SGHAT and CDR2 as FQNNGV. The CDR3 protein is CASSFEAGTGRDTQYF. The DNA of the CDR3 is TGTGCCAGCAGCTTCGAAGCGGGAACCGGGAGAGATACGCAGTATTTT.

CDR3 in amino acids: CASCAASRDYEQYF. The CDR3 DNA reads TGTGCCAGCTGTGCAGCTAGCCGTGACTACGAGCAGTACTTC. This chain uses TRBV3-1 (or the pseudogene TRBV3-2) with TRBJ2-7, with D possibly TRBD2 on 5 matching bases. The CDR3 contains 14 residues. Trimming left V 8 bases short and J 3 bases short, with 17 bases between. Germline V gene sequence: CDR1 LGHDT, CDR2 YNNKEL (reference sequence).

V is TRBV27 and J is TRBJ2-7; 10 nucleotides line up with TRBD1. The CDR3 contains 15 residues. CDR1 is MNHEY and CDR2 is SMNVEV in the germline V gene (reference sequence). Trimming at V came to 0 bases and at J to 5 bases, leaving 4 bases not matched to a gene. CDR3 protein: CASSLSGTGAHEQYF. In DNA, the CDR3 is TGTGCCAGCAGTTTATCGGGGACAGGGGCCCACGAGCAGTACTTC.

The V and J genes are TRBV4-1 and TRBJ1-1, with D possibly matching TRBD1 (6 bases). Germline V gene data show CDR1 as MGHRA and CDR2 as YSYEKL. This CDR3 comprises 15 residues. Trimming removed 0 bases from V and 4 bases from J, with 12 bases in between. As DNA, the CDR3 is TGCGCCAGCAGCCAAGATGTCCAGGGGACCACTGAAGCTTTCTTT. As protein: CASSQDVQGTTEAFF.

The rearrangement joins TRBV6-6 to TRBJ2-7; 7 bases align to TRBD2. Germline lookup yields CDR1 MNHNY and CDR2 SVGAGI (reference sequence). This CDR3 has 16 residues. J lost 3 bases, V lost 10 bases, and 18 bases had no gene match. Here the CDR3 reads CATRLLLAGARYEQYF. DNA of the CDR3: TGTGCCACCCGTCTCCTCTTGGCGGGAGCGCGCTACGAGCAGTACTTC.

This chain links TRBV2 with TRBJ2-1; tentative D call: TRBD2 (6 bases). Trimming shortened V by 6 bases and J by 3 bases, and 9 bases separated the two germline ends. The CDR3 length is 13 residues. Germline assignment: CDR1 SNHLY and CDR2 FYNNEI. The CDR3 nucleotides read TGTGCCAGCAGGACAGCGGGCTACAATGAGCAGTTCTTC. This gives the protein CASRTAGYNEQFF.

This clone turned up a few times. This chain connects TRBV4-1 to TRBJ2-2, with D perhaps TRBD2 (6 bases). Germline-derived CDR1 and CDR2 are MGHRA and YSYEKL. The CDR3 sequence is 13 residues long. V was cut by 4 bases and J by 10 bases, with 13 bases left in between. The CDR3 sequence is CASSRGGVMELFF. The CDR3 bases are TGCGCCAGCAGCCGGGGAGGTGTGATGGAGCTGTTTTTT.